A single sample is the source of the 21 T cell receptor beta chains below, sequenced in a study of Graves' ophthalmopathy and Graves' hyperthyroidism. From RNA, the CDR3 regions of TCR beta chains were amplified and sequenced. First-round RT-PCR with HTBI primers preceded a second-round multiplex PCR. TCRdb passed the multiplex PCR reads through MiXCR, listing each CDR3 protein once. Of about 740,000 distinct CDR3 sequences in the sample, 40% were seen once. The sample comprised peripheral blood. The receptors originated from an adult man with Graves' ophthalmopathy.

The sample holds a few counts of this clonotype. V gene TRBV18 combines with J gene TRBJ2-5; no clear D gene. Trimming cost V 2 bases and J 5 bases, with 6 bases left between them. This CDR3 is built from 12 residues. Germline-derived CDR1 and CDR2 are KGHSH and LQKENI. CDR3 amino acids: CASSPLVETQYF. In nucleotides, the CDR3 is TGTGCCAGCTCACCATTGGTGGAGACCCAGTACTTC.

This clonotype was seen only a few times. The genes are TRBV14 and TRBJ1-1, with D hard to call. The V gene's germline CDR1 is SGHDN and CDR2 FVKESK. With 1 base removed from V and 0 bases from J, the gap between germline ends came to 9 bases. The CDR3 length is 15 residues. The CDR3 DNA sequence: TGTGCCAGCAGCCAAGGTGGCAGATTGAACACTGAAGCTTTCTTT. Amino acids: CASSQGGRLNTEAFF.

This clonotype has a handful of counts. The junction does not match germline at one end; this may be a read error. The J gene is TRBJ1-1, the V gene TRBV12-3 or TRBV12-4; D unclear. The CDR3 is 14 residues long. The CDR3 DNA reads as TGCGCCAGCAGCCATCTAGGGATCAACACTGAAGCTTTCTTT. Protein sequence: CASSHLGINTEAFF.

Turning to this clonotype: A much larger clone lies a single base off, so this may be a read error. This rearrangement joins TRBV6-5 to TRBJ1-6, with D unresolved. This CDR3 spans 13 amino acids. With 6 bases removed from V and 6 bases from J, the gap between germline ends came to 9 bases. Germline lookup yields CDR1 MNHEY and CDR2 SVGAGI. CDR3 residues: CASSRGRNSPLHF. The CDR3 DNA sequence: TGTGCCAGCAGCCGAGGTCGTAATTCACCCCTCCACTTT.

The chain joins TRBV29-1 to TRBJ1-2; tentatively, D is TRBD1 (5 bases). The germline V and J ends were trimmed by 1 base and 4 bases, with 10 bases remaining between them. The CDR3 extends over 13 amino acids. Looked up from germline, CDR1 is SQVTM and CDR2 is ANQGSEA. The CDR3 loop is CSVEGGNFYGYTF. Here the CDR3 DNA reads TGCAGCGTTGAAGGGGGCAATTTCTATGGCTACACCTTC.

The chain couples TRBV2 to TRBJ2-5, with TRBD2 matching 10 bases. V lost 5 bases and J lost 4; bases outside the gene matches: 16. Germline lookup yields CDR1 SNHLY and CDR2 FYNNEI. This CDR3 has 18 residues. The CDR3 DNA is TGTGCCAGCAGTACGTCAGGGCTTCTAGCGGGAGATGGAGAGACCCAGTACTTC. This encodes CASSTSGLLAGDGETQYF.

As regards this clonotype: Likely a read error: the CDR3 ends without its conserved phenylalanine or tryptophan. This chain uses TRBV20-1 with TRBJ2-7, with a weak D call TRBD1 (7 bases). The germline V and J ends were trimmed by 1 base and 4 bases, with 14 bases remaining between them. Germline V gene data show CDR1 as DFQATT and CDR2 as SNEGSKA (reference sequence). This CDR3 region has 14 residues. The CDR3 nucleotides are TGCAGTGCTAGAGGGGCAGGGGGGCCTTACGAGCAGTACATC. Amino acids: CSARGAGGPYEQYI.

The chain carries TRBV7-2 and TRBJ2-4, with TRBD2 identical over 7 bases. The CDR3 has 15 amino acids. Germline CDR1 SGHTA, CDR2 FQGNSA. V lost 4 bases and J lost 3; bases outside the gene matches: 6. CDR3 sequence (DNA): TGTGCCAGCAGCTCCTATGGGGGGGGCAAAAACATTCAGTACTTC. Its protein is CASSSYGGGKNIQYF.

This clonotype was seen ten or more times. The rearrangement links TRBV12-3 or TRBV12-4 to TRBJ1-2; 7 bases are a match to TRBD1. The CDR3 is 13 amino acids. With V trimmed by 6 bases and J by 8 bases, 9 bases remained unmatched. The CDR3 region has the DNA TGTGCCAGCAGCCTAACAGGGGCGAAGGGCTACACCTTC. It encodes CASSLTGAKGYTF.

This clonotype turned up a few times. No conserved phenylalanine or tryptophan ends this CDR3, so it is likely a read error. Because the CDR3's place on the DNA is in doubt, the DNA is left out and the CDR3 is given as listed by TCRdb. The gene calls are TRBV29-1 and TRBJ2-6; the table calls TRBD2, which could not be checked here. The CDR3 numbers 8 amino acids, ends counted. Germline V CDR1 and CDR2: SQVTM, ANQGSEA. CDR3 amino acids: CSVEGGNT.

This clonotype was seen many times. The rearrangement uses TRBV24-1 and TRBJ1-5; the match to TRBD1 covers 10 bases. Germline CDR1 reads KGHDR; CDR2 reads SFDVKD. There are 15 residues in the CDR3. The J segment lost 2 bases and the V segment lost 11 bases, leaving 8 bases of the junction unmatched. DNA for the CDR3: TGTGCCAGCAGCGGGACAGGGGATCGCAATCAGCCCCAGCATTTT. Translated, it gives CASSGTGDRNQPQHF.

The chain combines TRBV2 with TRBJ1-1; 7 bases align to TRBD1. Germline trimming cut 5 bases from V and 1 base from J; bases unmatched to any gene: 10. The CDR3 consists of 16 residues. The germline gives CDR1 SNHLY, CDR2 FYNNEI. CDR3 nucleotide sequence: TGTGCCAGCAGTTTATTCCCGACAGGGCCGAACACTGAAGCTTTCTTT. Amino acids: CASSLFPTGPNTEAFF.

On this clonotype itself: This clone may be a read error of a much larger clone one base away. The chain combines TRBV10-2 with TRBJ2-5; 10 bases line up with TRBD2. Germline CDR1 reads WSHSY; CDR2 reads SAAADI. This CDR3 has 17 residues. The CDR3 sequence: CASSEVLAGATGEAQYF. The DNA for the CDR3 is TGCGCCAGCAGTGAGGTCCTAGCGGGGGCCACGGGAGAGGCCCAGTACTTC.

This clonotype was observed many times. The V call is TRBV15, the J call TRBJ1-2; D call uncertain. Between the trimmed V and J ends, which lost 0 bases and 6 bases, there was a span of 5 bases. The CDR3 is 12 residues long. CDR1 and CDR2 from the germline V gene are LNHNV and YYDKDF (reference sequence). The CDR3 nucleotides read TGTGCCACCAGCAGAGATCCAGATGGCTACACCTTC. Its protein is CATSRDPDGYTF.

There are many counts of this clonotype. The CDR3 DNA sequence: TGTGCCAGCAGCTTCAGGGGGCAAGAGACCCAGTACTTC. Amino acid sequence: CASSFRGQETQYF. This rearrangement joins TRBV7-9 to TRBJ2-5, with 7 bases fitting TRBD1. This CDR3 spans 13 amino acids. Germline CDR1 is SEHNR and CDR2 is FQNEAQ (reference sequence). V lost 3 bases, J lost 2 bases, and 0 bases stayed unmatched.

A word on this clonotype: This could be a read error, since a much larger clone is one nucleotide away. V and J are TRBV7-2 and TRBJ1-5, with D possibly being TRBD1 (5 bases). The length of the CDR3 is 15 residues. Germline CDR1 and CDR2: SGHTA and FQGNSA. The CDR3 DNA sequence: TGTGCCAGCAGTGATTACGGGGCGAGCAGTCAGCCCCAGCATTTT. Translation gives CASSDYGASSQPQHF.

This sequence joins TRBV29-1 and TRBJ2-6; the D gene is possibly TRBD1 (5 bases). There are 16 residues in the CDR3. The V and J ends lost 0 bases and 2 bases respectively, with 11 bases between them. The germline gives CDR1 SQVTM, CDR2 ANQGSEA. CDR3 DNA: TGCAGCGTTGAAGATGGTGGCAGGGCTGGGGCCAACGTCCTGACTTTC. Translated: CSVEDGGRAGANVLTF.

Many counts were recorded for this clonotype. The V gene is TRBV6-5, the J gene TRBJ1-2, with a tentative D call TRBD1 (5 bases). Germline CDR1 is MNHEY and CDR2 is SVGAGI. This CDR3 is 9 amino acids long. V was cut by 8 bases and J by 13 bases, with 11 bases left in between. As DNA, the CDR3 is TGTGCCAGCCTCCGGGACGCCACCTTC. It encodes CASLRDATF.

This clonotype has more than one count but fewer than ten. This chain links TRBV20-1 with TRBJ2-5; 12 nucleotides align to TRBD1. The CDR3 has 14 amino acids. The V gene end was trimmed by 6 bases and the J gene end by 5 bases; junction bases not matched to a gene: 7. Germline assignment: CDR1 DFQATT and CDR2 SNEGSKA (reference sequence). The DNA of the CDR3 is TGCAGTGCCGATTGGGGACAGGGGGCTGAGACCCAGTACTTC. Residues: CSADWGQGAETQYF.

The chain combines TRBV10-3 with TRBJ1-5; 8 bases align to TRBD1. The ends lost 3 bases at V and 5 bases at J; junction bases unmatched: 6. This CDR3 region has 15 residues. Looked up from germline, CDR1 is ENHRY and CDR2 is SYGVKD. The CDR3: CAISDGQGRHQPQHF. Written as DNA, the CDR3 is TGTGCCATCAGTGACGGACAGGGTAGGCATCAGCCCCAGCATTTT.

The gene calls are TRBV25-1 and TRBJ1-2; TRBD1 matches 7 bases. The CDR3 runs 16 residues. The ends lost 1 base at V and 0 bases at J; junction bases unmatched: 5. Germline-derived CDR1 and CDR2 are MGHDK and SYGVNS. The CDR3 region has the DNA TGTGCCAGCAGTGAATTAGGGGGGACAGCTAACTATGGCTACACCTTC. The encoded protein is CASSELGGTANYGYTF.